These 16 T cell receptor beta chains were all obtained from the same sample, sequenced in a study of cytomegalovirus exposure and HLA in healthy donors. 13 Jbeta primers and 60 Vbeta primers were used for the PCR. Only in-frame clones appear in the TCRdb table, and some are missing; sequencing was by immunoSEQ multiplex PCR. This sample carries 85,000 to 100,000 clones, 60% to 80% of them seen once, and the ten largest clones take around 7.5%. The specimen sequenced was PBMCs. Receptors were obtained from a middle-aged man in good health and CMV-seropositive.

The chain has TRBV18 and TRBJ1-5, with D possibly matching TRBD1 (6 bases). V lost 0 bases, J lost 4 bases, and 10 bases lay in between. The CDR3 is 15 residues long. The germline V gene encodes CDR1 KGHSH and CDR2 LQKENI. The CDR3 coding sequence is TGTGCCAGCTCACCACCGGGGGCTGGGAATCAGCCCCAGCATTTT. As protein: CASSPPGAGNQPQHF.

J is TRBJ2-7 and V is TRBV6-5; TRBD2 agrees at 7 bases. This CDR3 region has 16 residues. CDR1 and CDR2 (germline): MNHEY, SVGAGI. Trimming cost V 0 bases and J 4 bases; bases outside gene matches: 9. The CDR3 sequence is CASSYSRVAGGYEQYF. CDR3 sequence (DNA): TGTGCCAGCAGTTACTCGAGGGTAGCGGGTGGATACGAGCAGTACTTC.

This clone showed up just a few times. The chain has TRBV6-1 and TRBJ1-1; D is possibly TRBD1 (6 bases). CDR1 is MNHNS, CDR2 SASEGT, per germline. V lost 8 bases and J lost 4, with 17 bases in between. The CDR3 loop spans 14 amino acids. The CDR3 coding sequence is TGTGCCAGCGCGACCCGGACAGAGGGCACTGAAGCTTTCTTT. Protein sequence: CASATRTEGTEAFF.

This chain links TRBV25-1 with TRBJ2-1, with 7 bases matching TRBD2. Germline lookup yields CDR1 MGHDK and CDR2 SYGVNS. V dropped 10 bases and J dropped 10; count of bases not matched to a gene: 7. This CDR3 is built from 11 residues. For the CDR3, the DNA is TGTGCCACCGCCGCGGGGGACGAGCAGTTCTTC. Translated: CATAAGDEQFF.

J is TRBJ2-5 and V is TRBV2; the match to TRBD1 covers 7 bases. The V and J ends lost 3 bases and 4 bases, in that order; junction bases with no gene match: 11. Germline values: CDR1 SNHLY, CDR2 FYNNEI. This CDR3 region has 16 residues. The DNA for the CDR3 is TGTGCCAGCAGTGAGAATAGGGGGCATGTGATAGAGACCCAGTACTTC. Protein sequence: CASSENRGHVIETQYF.

The rearrangement links TRBV6-5 to TRBJ1-1, with 7 bases that match TRBD1. In germline, CDR1 is MNHEY, CDR2 SVGAGI. This CDR3 is 14 amino acids long. Losses at the gene ends were 4 bases for V and 3 bases for J; bases not matched to a gene: 5. In DNA form, the CDR3 reads TGTGCCAGCAGTTCCCGGGACAGATACACTGAAGCTTTCTTT. Its protein product is CASSSRDRYTEAFF.

In DNA, the CDR3 is TGCGCCAGCAGCCAAAACCACAGGGGGTCAATTCAGGCTTTCTTT. Its translation is CASSQNHRGSIQAFF. J is TRBJ1-1 and V is TRBV4-3; 8 bases match TRBD1. Trimming took 2 bases from V and 11 from J; bases not matched to a gene: 13. Germline V gene lookup returns CDR1 LGHNA and CDR2 YSLEER. The CDR3 length is 15 residues.

The chain joins TRBV27 to TRBJ1-1; possible D gene TRBD1, 6 bases. Germline V CDR1 and CDR2: MNHEY, SMNVEV (reference sequence). V shed 5 bases and J shed 0 bases, with 10 bases lying between them. This CDR3 comprises 14 residues. The CDR3 protein is CASSGGQMNTEAFF. CDR3 bases: TGTGCCAGCAGTGGCGGACAGATGAACACTGAAGCTTTCTTT.

As regards this clone: Mismatch with germline at one junction end may stem from a read error. V gene TRBV2 combines with J gene TRBJ1-5; TRBD1 is a possible D gene (5 bases). Per germline, CDR1 SNHLY and CDR2 FYNNEI. The CDR3 contains 14 residues. The CDR3: CASSEEGRYQPQNF. The CDR3 nucleotides are TGTGCCAGCAGTGAAGAGGGGCGATATCAGCCCCAGAATTTT.

V and J are TRBV29-1 and TRBJ2-7; a possible D gene is TRBD1 (6 bases). CDR3 length equals 12 residues. The V gene lost 5 bases and the J gene lost 5 bases, with 13 bases spanning the gap. Looked up from germline, CDR1 is SQVTM and CDR2 is ANQGSEA. Here the CDR3 DNA reads TGCAGCGTTAAGCAGGGGTCCGACGAGCAGTACTTC. Translated, it gives CSVKQGSDEQYF.

This chain joins TRBV6-5 and TRBJ1-2; D perhaps matches TRBD1 (5 bases). Germline lookup yields CDR1 MNHEY and CDR2 SVGAGI. Trimming took off 7 bases at V and 7 bases at J, with 19 bases between the two ends. CDR3 length equals 14 residues. CDR3 sequence (DNA): TGTGCCAGCAAGGCTCAGGGAGGGCCTCTTGGCTACACCTTC. It translates to CASKAQGGPLGYTF.

The rearrangement links TRBV4-1 to TRBJ1-1, with D perhaps TRBD1 (6 bases). CDR3 length: 16 amino acids. Per the germline V gene, CDR1 is MGHRA and CDR2 is YSYEKL. V gave up 3 bases and J gave up 5 bases, with 19 bases separating them. DNA of the CDR3: TGCGCCAGCAGCCAGGACAGCCTTTGGCAGGGGACTGAAGCTTTCTTT. This gives the protein CASSQDSLWQGTEAFF.

The chain uses TRBV29-1 and TRBJ2-3; D unclear. The CDR3 spans 12 residues. The germline V gene has CDR1 SQVTM and CDR2 ANQGSEA. The V end lost 5 bases, the J end lost 0 bases, and 6 bases lay between the germline ends. The CDR3, as DNA: TGCAGCGTTCGTTTGAGCACAGATACGCAGTATTTT. Its protein product is CSVRLSTDTQYF.

This sequence joins TRBV4-3 and TRBJ2-1, with TRBD2 matching 11 bases. Unmatched junction bases numbered 14, after V lost 3 bases and J lost 7 bases. The CDR3 length is 18 residues. Germline values: CDR1 LGHNA, CDR2 YSLEER. Here the CDR3 reads CASSQRAPVAGGLNEQFF. The CDR3 nucleotides are TGCGCCAGCAGCCAGAGGGCCCCCGTAGCGGGGGGGCTTAATGAGCAGTTCTTC.

The chain is built from TRBV5-1 and TRBJ1-5; 9 bases map to TRBD1. Losses at the gene ends were 4 bases for V and 0 bases for J; bases not matched to a gene: 5. This CDR3 contains 16 residues. Per germline, CDR1 SGHRS and CDR2 YFSETQ. CDR3 in amino acids: CASSPSGQGSNQPQHF. CDR3 bases: TGCGCCAGCAGCCCCTCGGGACAGGGTAGCAATCAGCCCCAGCATTTT.

The gene calls are TRBV19 and TRBJ2-7, with 9 nucleotides matching TRBD1. Germline assignment: CDR1 LNHDA and CDR2 SQIVND (reference sequence). The CDR3 contains 14 residues. J gave up 2 bases and V 5 bases, and 4 bases lay outside the gene matches. CDR3 sequence reads: CASSRQGGPYEQYF. CDR3 in DNA: TGTGCCAGTAGTCGACAGGGGGGACCCTACGAGCAGTACTTC.